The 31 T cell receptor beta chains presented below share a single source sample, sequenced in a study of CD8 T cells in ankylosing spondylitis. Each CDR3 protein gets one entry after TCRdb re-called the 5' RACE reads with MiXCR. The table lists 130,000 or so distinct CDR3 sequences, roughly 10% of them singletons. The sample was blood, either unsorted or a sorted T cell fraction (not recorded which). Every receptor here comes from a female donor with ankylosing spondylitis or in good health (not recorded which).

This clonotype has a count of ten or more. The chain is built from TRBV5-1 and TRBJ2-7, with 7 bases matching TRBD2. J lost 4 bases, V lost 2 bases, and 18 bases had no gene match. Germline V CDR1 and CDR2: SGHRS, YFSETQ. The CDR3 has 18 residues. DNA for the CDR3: TGCGCCAGCAGCTTAACTCAGGATCGGGCTAGCGGAAGTTACGAGCAGTACTTC. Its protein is CASSLTQDRASGSYEQYF.

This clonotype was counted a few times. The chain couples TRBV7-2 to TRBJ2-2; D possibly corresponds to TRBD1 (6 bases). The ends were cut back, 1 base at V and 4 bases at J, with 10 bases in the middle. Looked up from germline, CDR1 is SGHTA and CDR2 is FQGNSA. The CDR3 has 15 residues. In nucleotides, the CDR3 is TGTGCCAGCAGCTTAGTAGCCAGGGGCACCGGGGAGCTGTTTTTT. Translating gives CASSLVARGTGELFF. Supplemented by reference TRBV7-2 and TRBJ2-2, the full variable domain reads GAGVSQSPSNKVTEKGKDVELRCDPISGHTALYWYRQSLGQGLEFLIYFQGNSAPDKSGLPSDRFSAERTGGSVSTLTIQRTQQEDSAVYLCASSLVARGTGELFFGEGSRLTVL.

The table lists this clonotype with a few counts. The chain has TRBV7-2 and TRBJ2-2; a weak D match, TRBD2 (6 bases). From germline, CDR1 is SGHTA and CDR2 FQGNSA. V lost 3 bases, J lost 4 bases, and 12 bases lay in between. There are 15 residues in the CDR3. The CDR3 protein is CASSFFASATGELFF. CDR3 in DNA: TGTGCCAGCAGCTTTTTTGCTAGCGCCACCGGGGAGCTGTTTTTT.

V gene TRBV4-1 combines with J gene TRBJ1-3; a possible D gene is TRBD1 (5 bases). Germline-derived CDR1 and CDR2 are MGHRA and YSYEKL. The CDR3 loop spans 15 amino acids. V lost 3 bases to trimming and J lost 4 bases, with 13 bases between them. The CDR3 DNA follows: TGCGCCAGCAGCCAGACCGGGACCCAGGGAAACACCATATATTTT. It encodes CASSQTGTQGNTIYF.

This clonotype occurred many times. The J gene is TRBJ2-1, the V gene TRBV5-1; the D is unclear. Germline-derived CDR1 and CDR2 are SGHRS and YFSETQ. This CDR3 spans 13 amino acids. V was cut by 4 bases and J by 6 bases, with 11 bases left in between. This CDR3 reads CASSPPRVNEQFF. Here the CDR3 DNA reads TGCGCCAGCAGCCCACCACGAGTCAATGAGCAGTTCTTC.

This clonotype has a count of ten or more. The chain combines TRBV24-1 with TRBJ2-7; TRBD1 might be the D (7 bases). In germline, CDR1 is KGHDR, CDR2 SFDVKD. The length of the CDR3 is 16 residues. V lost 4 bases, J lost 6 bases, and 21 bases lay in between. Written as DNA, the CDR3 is TGTGCCACCAGTGACCCGGGACTCACAGGGGCGTCCGAGCAGTACTTC. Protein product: CATSDPGLTGASEQYF.

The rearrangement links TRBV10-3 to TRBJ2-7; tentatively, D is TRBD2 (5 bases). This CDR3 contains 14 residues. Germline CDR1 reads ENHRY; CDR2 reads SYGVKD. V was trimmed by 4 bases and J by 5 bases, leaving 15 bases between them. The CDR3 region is CAISVRESGDEQYF. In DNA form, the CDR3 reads TGTGCCATCAGTGTTCGTGAATCCGGGGACGAGCAGTACTTC.

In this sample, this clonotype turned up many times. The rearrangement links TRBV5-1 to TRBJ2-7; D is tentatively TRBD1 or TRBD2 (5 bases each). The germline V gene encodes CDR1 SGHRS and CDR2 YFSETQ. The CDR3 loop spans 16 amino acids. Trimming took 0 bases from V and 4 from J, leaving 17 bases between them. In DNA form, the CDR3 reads TGCGCCAGCAGCTTGGCTCCCAGGGACCAATCTTACGAGCAGTACTTC. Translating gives CASSLAPRDQSYEQYF.

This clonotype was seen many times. As DNA, the CDR3 is TGTGCCAGCAGCTTAGAGCCCGACAAGAAGTACAATGAGCAGTTCTTC. It codes for CASSLEPDKKYNEQFF. This chain joins TRBV7-9 and TRBJ2-1; D gene unclear. The V gene's germline CDR1 is SEHNR and CDR2 FQNEAQ (reference sequence). V dropped 1 base and J dropped 4 bases, with 14 bases sitting between them. CDR3 size: 16 residues.

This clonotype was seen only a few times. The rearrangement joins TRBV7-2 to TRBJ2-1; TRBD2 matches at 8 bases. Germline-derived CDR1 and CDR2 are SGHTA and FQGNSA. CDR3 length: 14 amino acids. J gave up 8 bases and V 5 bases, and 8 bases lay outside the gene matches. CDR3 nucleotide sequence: TGTGCCAGCAGCGAACCGATAGCGGGATATGAGCAGTTCTTC. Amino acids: CASSEPIAGYEQFF.

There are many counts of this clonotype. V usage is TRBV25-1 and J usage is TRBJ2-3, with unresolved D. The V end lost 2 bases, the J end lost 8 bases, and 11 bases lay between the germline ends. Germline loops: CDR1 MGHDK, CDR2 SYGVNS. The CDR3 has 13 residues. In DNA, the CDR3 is TGTGCCAGCAGTGAACCCCCACTACCTACGCAGTATTTT. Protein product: CASSEPPLPTQYF.

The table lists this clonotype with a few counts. DNA for the CDR3: TGTGCCAGCAGTTTATCGGGCAGAGGCCGGAGCGGGGAGCTGTTTTTT. It encodes CASSLSGRGRSGELFF. V gene TRBV27 combines with J gene TRBJ2-2; D remains ambiguous. CDR1 and CDR2 (germline): MNHEY, SMNVEV (reference sequence). This CDR3 comprises 16 residues. Trimming removed 0 bases at V and 7 bases at J, with 15 bases between.

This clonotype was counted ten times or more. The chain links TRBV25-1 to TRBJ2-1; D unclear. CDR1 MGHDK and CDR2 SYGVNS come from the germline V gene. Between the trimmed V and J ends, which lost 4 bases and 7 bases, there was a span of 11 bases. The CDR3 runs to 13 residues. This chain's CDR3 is CASSGGGSNEQFF. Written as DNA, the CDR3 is TGTGCCAGCAGTGGGGGTGGGTCTAATGAGCAGTTCTTC.

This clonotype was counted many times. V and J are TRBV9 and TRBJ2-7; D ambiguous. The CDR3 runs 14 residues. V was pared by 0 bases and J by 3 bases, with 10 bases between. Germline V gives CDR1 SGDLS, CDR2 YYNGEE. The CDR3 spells CASSVGVPHYEQYF. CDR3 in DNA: TGTGCCAGCAGCGTAGGAGTGCCCCACTACGAGCAGTACTTC.

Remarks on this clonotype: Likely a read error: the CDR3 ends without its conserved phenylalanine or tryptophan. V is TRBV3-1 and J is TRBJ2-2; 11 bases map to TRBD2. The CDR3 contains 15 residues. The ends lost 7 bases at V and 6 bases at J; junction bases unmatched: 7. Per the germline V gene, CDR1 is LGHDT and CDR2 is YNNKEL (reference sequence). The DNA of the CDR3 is TGTGCCAGCATCCCACTAGCGGGGGACGCCGGGGAGCTGTTTCTT. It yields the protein CASIPLAGDAGELFL.

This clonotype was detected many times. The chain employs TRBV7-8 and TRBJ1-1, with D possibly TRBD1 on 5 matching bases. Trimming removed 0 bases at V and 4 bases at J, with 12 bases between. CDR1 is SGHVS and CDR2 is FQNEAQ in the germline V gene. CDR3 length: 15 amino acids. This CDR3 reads CASSLAIPGPTEAFF. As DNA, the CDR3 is TGTGCCAGCAGCTTAGCAATCCCGGGGCCCACTGAAGCTTTCTTT.

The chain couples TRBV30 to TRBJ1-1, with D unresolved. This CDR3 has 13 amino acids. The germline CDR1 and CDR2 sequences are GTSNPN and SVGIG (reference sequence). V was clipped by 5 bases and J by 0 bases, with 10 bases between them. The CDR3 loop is CAWLPGVNTEAFF. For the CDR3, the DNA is TGTGCCTGGTTGCCGGGAGTGAACACTGAAGCTTTCTTT.

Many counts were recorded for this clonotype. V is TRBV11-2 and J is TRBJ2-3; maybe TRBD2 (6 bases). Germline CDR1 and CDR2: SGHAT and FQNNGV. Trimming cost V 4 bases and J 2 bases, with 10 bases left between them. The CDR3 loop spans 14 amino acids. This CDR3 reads CASSSWDFTDTQYF. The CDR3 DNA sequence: TGTGCCAGCAGCTCCTGGGACTTCACAGATACGCAGTATTTT.

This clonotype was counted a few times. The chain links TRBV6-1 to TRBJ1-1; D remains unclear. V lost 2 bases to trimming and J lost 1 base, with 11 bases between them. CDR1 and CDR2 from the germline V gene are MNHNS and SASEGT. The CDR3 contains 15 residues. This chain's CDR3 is CASSEMGSSNTEAFF. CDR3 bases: TGTGCCAGCAGTGAAATGGGGTCCTCGAACACTGAAGCTTTCTTT.

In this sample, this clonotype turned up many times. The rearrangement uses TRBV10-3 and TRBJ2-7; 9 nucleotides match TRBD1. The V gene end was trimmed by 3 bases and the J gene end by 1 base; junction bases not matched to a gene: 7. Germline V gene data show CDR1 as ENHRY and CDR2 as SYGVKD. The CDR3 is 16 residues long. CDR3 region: CAISEATGGSSYEQYF. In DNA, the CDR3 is TGTGCCATCAGTGAAGCGACAGGGGGATCATCCTACGAGCAGTACTTC.

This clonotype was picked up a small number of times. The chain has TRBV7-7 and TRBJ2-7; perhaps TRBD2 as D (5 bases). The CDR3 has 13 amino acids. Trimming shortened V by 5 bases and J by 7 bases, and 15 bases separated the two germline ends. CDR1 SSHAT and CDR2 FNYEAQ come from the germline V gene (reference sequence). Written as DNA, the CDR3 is TGTGCCAGCAGCGCCACTAGAATTCAAGAGCAGTACTTC. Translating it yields CASSATRIQEQYF.

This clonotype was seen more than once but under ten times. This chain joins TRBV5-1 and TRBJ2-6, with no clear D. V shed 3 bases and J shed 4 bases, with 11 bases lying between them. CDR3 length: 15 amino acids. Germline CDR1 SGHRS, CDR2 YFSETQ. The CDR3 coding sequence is TGCGCCAGCAGCTCCGGCCATTTGGGGGCCAACGTCCTGACTTTC. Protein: CASSSGHLGANVLTF.

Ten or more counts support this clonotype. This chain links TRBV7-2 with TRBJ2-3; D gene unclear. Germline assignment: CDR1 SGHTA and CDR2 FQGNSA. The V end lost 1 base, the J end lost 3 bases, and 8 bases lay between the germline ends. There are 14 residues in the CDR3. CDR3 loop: CASSLVRMTDTQYF. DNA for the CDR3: TGTGCCAGCAGCTTAGTTCGGATGACAGATACGCAGTATTTT.

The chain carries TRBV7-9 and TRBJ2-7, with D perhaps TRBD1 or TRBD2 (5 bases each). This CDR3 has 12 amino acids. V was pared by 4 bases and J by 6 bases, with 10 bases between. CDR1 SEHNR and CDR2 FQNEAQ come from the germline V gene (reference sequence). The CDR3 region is CASSSGASEQYF. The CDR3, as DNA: TGTGCCAGCAGCTCCGGGGCGAGCGAGCAGTACTTC.

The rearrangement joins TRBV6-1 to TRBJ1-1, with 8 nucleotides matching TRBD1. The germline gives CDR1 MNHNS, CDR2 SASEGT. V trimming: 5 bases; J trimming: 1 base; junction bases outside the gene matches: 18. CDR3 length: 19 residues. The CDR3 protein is CASSQISSIGDRWNTEAFF. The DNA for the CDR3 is TGTGCCAGCAGTCAAATCTCGAGCATCGGGGACAGGTGGAACACTGAAGCTTTCTTT.

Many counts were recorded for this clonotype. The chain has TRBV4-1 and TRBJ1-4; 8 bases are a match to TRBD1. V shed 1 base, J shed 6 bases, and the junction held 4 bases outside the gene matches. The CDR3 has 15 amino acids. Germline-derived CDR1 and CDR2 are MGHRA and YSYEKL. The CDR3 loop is CASSQVDRADEKLFF. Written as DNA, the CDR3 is TGCGCCAGCAGCCAAGTGGACAGGGCAGATGAAAAACTGTTTTTT.

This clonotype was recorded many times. CDR3 bases: TGTGCCAGCAGCTTAGGGGGAACCGGGACTAGATCCTACAATGAGCAGTTCTTC. This translates into CASSLGGTGTRSYNEQFF. The V gene is TRBV11-2, the J gene TRBJ2-1, with TRBD2 matching 8 bases. Germline trimming cut 1 base from V and 1 base from J; bases unmatched to any gene: 9. CDR1 SGHAT and CDR2 FQNNGV come from the germline V gene. The CDR3 has 18 amino acids.

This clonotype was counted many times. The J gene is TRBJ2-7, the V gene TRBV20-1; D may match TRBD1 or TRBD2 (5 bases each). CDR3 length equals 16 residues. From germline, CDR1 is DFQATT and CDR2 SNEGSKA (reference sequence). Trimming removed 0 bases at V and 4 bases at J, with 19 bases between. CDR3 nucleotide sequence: TGCAGTGCTAGAGAGGTGGGTTTAGGGACGGTTTACGAGCAGTACTTC. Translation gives CSAREVGLGTVYEQYF.

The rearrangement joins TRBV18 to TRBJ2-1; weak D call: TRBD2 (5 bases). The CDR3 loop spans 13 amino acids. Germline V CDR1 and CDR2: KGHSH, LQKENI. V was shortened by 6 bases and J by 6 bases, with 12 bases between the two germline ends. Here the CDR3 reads CASSSLEGNEQFF. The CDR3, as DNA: TGTGCCAGCTCGAGCCTAGAGGGCAATGAGCAGTTCTTC. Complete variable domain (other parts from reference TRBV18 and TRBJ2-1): NAGVMQNPRHLVRRRGQEARLRCSPMKGHSHVYWYRQLPEEGLKFMVYLQKENIIDESGMPKERFSAEFPKEGPSILRIQQVVRGDSAAYFCASSSLEGNEQFFGPGTRLTVL.

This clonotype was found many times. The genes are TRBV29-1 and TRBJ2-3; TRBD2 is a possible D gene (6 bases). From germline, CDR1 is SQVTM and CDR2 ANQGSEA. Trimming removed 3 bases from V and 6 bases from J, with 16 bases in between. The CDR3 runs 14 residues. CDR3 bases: TGCAGCGTTGACCGAGTGGGAAGCGGGGATACGCAGTATTTT. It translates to CSVDRVGSGDTQYF.

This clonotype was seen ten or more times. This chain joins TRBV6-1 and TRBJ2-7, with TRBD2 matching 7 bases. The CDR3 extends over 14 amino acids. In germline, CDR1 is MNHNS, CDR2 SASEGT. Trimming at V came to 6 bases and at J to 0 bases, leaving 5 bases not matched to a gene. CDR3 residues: CASRKGTTSYEQYF. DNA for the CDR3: TGTGCCAGCAGGAAGGGGACTACCTCCTACGAGCAGTACTTC.